The T cell receptor beta chain under discussion was sequenced for a study of regulatory T cells in long-lasting Graves disease. Described time point: newly diagnosed GD, antithyroid drugs for less than 3 months. The TCR library was made from RNA extracted from PBMCs. Arm-PCR of CDR3 regions and iRepertoire HTBI primers were used to build TCR beta libraries. TCRdb analysed the multiplex PCR reads with MiXCR anew, one entry per CDR3 protein. Among a few hundred thousand distinct CDR3 sequences listed, about 18% were seen once. Germline V lookup: CDR1 SEHNR, CDR2 FQNEAQ (reference sequence). This CDR3 contains 12 residues. As concerns this clonotype: A read error may produce the germline difference seen at one junction end.

The sample was also linked to a second study, of T cells in Graves' hyperthyroidism and ophthalmopathy.

The genes are TRBV7-9 and TRBJ1-1; D not resolved. The sequences come from peripheral blood mononuclear cells (PBMCs), collected at new diagnosis, from a patient treated with antithyroid drugs. This clonotype originated in a woman under 40 with Graves disease. Here the CDR3 DNA reads TGTGCCAGCAGCTTAACGAACACTGAAGCTCTCTTT. It specifies CASSLTNTEALF.